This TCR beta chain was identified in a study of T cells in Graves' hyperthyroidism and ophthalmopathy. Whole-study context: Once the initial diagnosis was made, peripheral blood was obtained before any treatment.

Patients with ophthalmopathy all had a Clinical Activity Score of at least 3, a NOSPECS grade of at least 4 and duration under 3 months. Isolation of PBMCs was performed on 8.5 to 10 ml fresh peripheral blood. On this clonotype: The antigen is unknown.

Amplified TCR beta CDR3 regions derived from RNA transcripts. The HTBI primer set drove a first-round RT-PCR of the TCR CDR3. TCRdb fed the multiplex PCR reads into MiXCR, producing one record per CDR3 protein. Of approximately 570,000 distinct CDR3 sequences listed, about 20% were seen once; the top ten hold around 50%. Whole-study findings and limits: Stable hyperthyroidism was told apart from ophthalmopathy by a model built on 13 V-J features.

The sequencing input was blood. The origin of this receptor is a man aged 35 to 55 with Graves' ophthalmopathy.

CDR3 residues: CASSVGGRADRGQNTEAFF. The CDR3 nucleotides read TGTGCCAGCAGCGTAGGGGGAAGAGCGGACAGGGGACAGAACACTGAAGCTTTCTTT. The J gene is TRBJ1-1, the V gene TRBV9; 9 bases line up with TRBD1. The length of the CDR3 is 19 residues. V was pared by 0 bases and J by 1 base, with 13 bases of the junction left unmatched. Germline-derived CDR1 and CDR2 are SGDLS and YYNGEE.